These 2 T cell receptor beta chains were all obtained from the same sample, sequenced in a study of cytomegalovirus exposure and HLA in healthy donors. Sequencing used immunoSEQ multiplex PCR; TCRdb keeps in-frame clones, though not all of them. The table records under 250,000 clones, about 90% of them present only once. The sequenced sample consisted of PBMCs. The source of these receptors is a man in his late teens or twenties in good health and CMV-seropositive.

V is TRBV27 and J is TRBJ2-3, with TRBD1 as a possible D gene (6 bases). In germline, CDR1 is MNHEY, CDR2 SMNVEV (reference sequence). The CDR3 totals 14 residues. Trimming cost V 1 base and J 4 bases, with 9 bases left between them. CDR3 in amino acids: CASSLWGQADTQYF. The CDR3 DNA is TGTGCCAGCAGTTTATGGGGGCAAGCAGATACGCAGTATTTT.

The rearrangement uses TRBV5-4 and TRBJ2-3, with 8 bases identical to TRBD2. This CDR3 spans 15 amino acids. Germline V gene lookup returns CDR1 SGHNT and CDR2 YYREEE (reference sequence). With V trimmed by 2 bases and J by 1 base, 3 bases remained unmatched. In DNA form, the CDR3 reads TGTGCCAGCAGCTTAGCGGGAGACGGCACAGATACGCAGTATTTT. It codes for CASSLAGDGTDTQYF.